The present T cell receptor (beta chain) was sequenced within a study of T cell repertoires in cytomegalovirus infection. Study-level background: HLA-B-restricted CMV epitopes that are well studied were used alongside recently identified HLA-C-restricted ones.

This clonotype was counted ten times or more. What it binds is unknown. A single record per CDR3 protein comes from TCRdb applying MiXCR to the reads. The table lists under 850,000 distinct CDR3 sequences, about 33% of them singletons, with 18% in the top ten. General study points: Using cumulative public TCR beta family frequency, the authors identified those who carried CMV together with the relevant HLA.

CDR3 length: 14 amino acids. Germline-derived CDR1 and CDR2 are SGHTA and FQGNSA. V shed 5 bases and J 3 bases; nucleotides not matched to a gene: 5. Source: cultured PBMCs, taken from culture after CMV antigen stimulation. This clonotype was obtained from a human donor in good health (CMV status not recorded). Some clones in this sample may be carry-over from other donors' samples. V usage is TRBV7-2 and J usage is TRBJ2-7, with 9 bases matching TRBD1. The CDR3 DNA reads as TGTGCCAGCAGCCGATGGACAGGGGACTACGAGCAGTACTTC. It yields the protein CASSRWTGDYEQYF. The variable domain in full, completed from reference TRBV7-2 and TRBJ2-7, reads GAGVSQSPSNKVTEKGKDVELRCDPISGHTALYWYRQSLGQGLEFLIYFQGNSAPDKSGLPSDRFSAERTGGSVSTLTIQRTQQEDSAVYLCASSRWTGDYEQYFGPGTRLTVT.